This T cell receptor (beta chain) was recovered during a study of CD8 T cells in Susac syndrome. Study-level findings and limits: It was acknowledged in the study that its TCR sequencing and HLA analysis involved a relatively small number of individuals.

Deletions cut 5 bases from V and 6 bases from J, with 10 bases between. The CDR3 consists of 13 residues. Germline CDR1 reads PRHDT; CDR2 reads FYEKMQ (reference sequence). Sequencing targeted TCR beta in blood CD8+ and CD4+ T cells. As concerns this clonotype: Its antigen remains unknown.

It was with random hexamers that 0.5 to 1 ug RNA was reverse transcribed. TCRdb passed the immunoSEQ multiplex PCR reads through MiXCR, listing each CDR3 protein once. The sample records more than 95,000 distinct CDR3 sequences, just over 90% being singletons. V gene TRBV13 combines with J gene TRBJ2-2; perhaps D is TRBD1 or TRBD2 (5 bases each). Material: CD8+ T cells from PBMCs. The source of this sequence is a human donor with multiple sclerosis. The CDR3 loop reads CASSTGTSGELFF. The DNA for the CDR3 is TGTGCCAGCAGCACCGGGACCTCCGGGGAGCTGTTTTTT.